The 16 T cell receptor beta chains below were found in one sample sequenced in a study of blood T cell repertoires in COVID-19. Using immunoSEQ multiplex PCR, the repertoire was profiled, and TCRdb retains in-frame clones only, with some absent. The sample lists some 330,000 clones; 80% to 90% were seen once. The sequenced material came from PBMCs or T cells enriched from blood (not recorded which). These receptors all stem from a man aged 25-40 years who had recovered from COVID-19.

This chain joins TRBV18 and TRBJ2-1; 10 bases line up with TRBD1. V lost 3 bases and J lost 2; bases outside the gene matches: 4. Germline V lookup: CDR1 KGHSH, CDR2 LQKENI. This CDR3 contains 16 residues. CDR3 amino acids: CASSPPGQGPYNEQFF. The CDR3 DNA sequence: TGTGCCAGCTCACCCCCGGGACAGGGGCCCTACAATGAGCAGTTCTTC.

The chain links TRBV28 to TRBJ1-6; D perhaps matches TRBD1 (5 bases). Trimming stripped 3 bases from V and 4 bases from J, with 7 bases between. CDR1 is MDHEN and CDR2 is SYDVKM in the germline V gene. This CDR3 is 14 amino acids long. The CDR3 protein is CASSLGPYNSPLHF. The CDR3 DNA reads TGTGCCAGCAGTTTGGGGCCTTATAATTCACCCCTCCACTTT.

The chain uses TRBV28 and TRBJ2-7; 9 nucleotides match TRBD1. Germline trimming cut 2 bases from V and 5 bases from J; bases unmatched to any gene: 10. Looked up from germline, CDR1 is MDHEN and CDR2 is SYDVKM. The CDR3 totals 16 residues. This CDR3 is CASSLKDRDREDEQYF. The CDR3 DNA reads as TGTGCCAGCAGTTTAAAGGATCGGGACAGGGAGGACGAGCAGTACTTC.

The chain couples TRBV28 to TRBJ1-2, with D possibly matching TRBD1 (6 bases). V was shortened by 3 bases and J by 3 bases, with 14 bases between the two germline ends. Looked up from germline, CDR1 is MDHEN and CDR2 is SYDVKM. This CDR3 comprises 15 residues. CDR3: CASSFPDRIYYGYTF. The DNA for the CDR3 is TGTGCCAGCAGTTTCCCAGACAGGATATACTATGGCTACACCTTC.

The J gene is TRBJ1-1, the V gene TRBV9; 8 nucleotides agree with TRBD1. The junction had 3 bases not matched to a gene; V was cut back by 2 bases and J by 0 bases. This CDR3 is 15 amino acids long. CDR1 is SGDLS, CDR2 YYNGEE, per germline. The CDR3 is CASSVSDRVNTEAFF. CDR3 in DNA: TGTGCCAGCAGCGTTTCGGACAGGGTGAACACTGAAGCTTTCTTT.

This sequence joins TRBV4-2 and TRBJ2-3; 11 bases align to TRBD1. CDR3 length: 16 amino acids. CDR1 and CDR2 (germline): LGHNA, YNFKEQ. V shed 0 bases, J shed 4 bases, and the junction held 3 bases outside the gene matches. CDR3 sequence: CASSQEGQGVPDTQYF. CDR3 coding DNA: TGTGCCAGCAGCCAAGAGGGACAGGGGGTCCCAGATACGCAGTATTTT.

This chain joins TRBV10-1 and TRBJ2-7; weak D call: TRBD1 (5 bases). The V end was cut by 3 bases, the J end by 2 bases, with 11 bases between. Germline assignment: CDR1 WNHNN and CDR2 SYGVQD (reference sequence). This CDR3 comprises 14 residues. CDR3 sequence (DNA): TGCGCCAGCAGTGAAGGTGCAGGGCCCTACGAGCAGTACTTC. Protein product: CASSEGAGPYEQYF.

The chain combines TRBV6-5 with TRBJ2-7; possible D gene TRBD2, 5 bases. V lost 6 bases and J lost 0, with 15 bases in between. This CDR3 is 15 amino acids long. From germline, CDR1 is MNHEY and CDR2 SVGAGI. CDR3 in amino acids: CASRFGSGLSYEQYF. The CDR3 DNA is TGTGCCAGCAGGTTCGGCAGCGGACTCTCCTACGAGCAGTACTTC.

This clone was observed a single time. The chain joins TRBV4-1 to TRBJ1-5; 8 bases align to TRBD1. Germline V gives CDR1 MGHRA, CDR2 YSYEKL. V lost 2 bases and J lost 4; bases outside the gene matches: 7. This CDR3 contains 16 residues. The CDR3 coding sequence is TGCGCCAGCAGCCAATCGGGACAGGCGGTAAATCAGCCCCAGCATTTT. It specifies CASSQSGQAVNQPQHF.

CDR3 amino acids: CASSVGGGGKYF. The CDR3 DNA is TGTGCCAGCAGCGTAGGAGGAGGGGGCAAGTACTTC. V gene TRBV9 combines with J gene TRBJ2-7, with D possibly being TRBD1 (7 bases). The germline CDR1 and CDR2 sequences are SGDLS and YYNGEE. V was trimmed by 0 bases and J by 11 bases, leaving 12 bases between them. The CDR3 is 12 residues long.

About this clone: At one end the junction does not follow the germline gene, possibly because of a read error. V usage is TRBV7-2 and J usage is TRBJ1-1; D perhaps matches TRBD1 (5 bases). Germline V gives CDR1 SGHTA, CDR2 FQGNSA. The CDR3 consists of 13 residues. The CDR3 DNA reads as TGTGCCAGCAGCCCTACCCGATCATCAGGGCCCCCATTT. Protein sequence: CASSPTRSSGPPF.

The chain uses TRBV2 and TRBJ1-5; D is possibly TRBD1 (5 bases). Trimming stripped 3 bases from V and 3 bases from J, with 15 bases between. In germline, CDR1 is SNHLY, CDR2 FYNNEI. This CDR3 is built from 16 residues. For the CDR3, the DNA is TGTGCCAGCAGTGAGGCGGGGGGTCGGAACAATCAGCCCCAGCATTTT. It codes for CASSEAGGRNNQPQHF.

The chain recombines TRBV14 with TRBJ1-2; 7 bases fit TRBD1. V dropped 4 bases and J dropped 0; count of bases not matched to a gene: 5. CDR1 is SGHDN, CDR2 FVKESK, per germline. CDR3 length: 15 amino acids. The CDR3 sequence: CASSRPGTANYGYTF. CDR3 nucleotides: TGTGCCAGCAGCCGACCTGGGACAGCTAACTATGGCTACACCTTC.

The V gene is TRBV5-1, the J gene TRBJ2-3, with unresolved D. CDR1 and CDR2 from the germline V gene are SGHRS and YFSETQ. V shed 4 bases and J shed 0 bases, with 9 bases lying between them. The CDR3 totals 14 residues. Here the CDR3 reads CASSDGASTDTQYF. The CDR3 coding sequence is TGCGCCAGCAGCGACGGAGCTAGCACAGATACGCAGTATTTT.

The V gene is TRBV6-5, the J gene TRBJ1-2; possibly TRBD1 for D (6 bases). Trimming stripped 2 bases from V and 6 bases from J, with 19 bases between. CDR3 length equals 16 residues. Looked up from germline, CDR1 is MNHEY and CDR2 is SVGAGI. In DNA, the CDR3 is TGTGCCAGCAGTTACAACGCGGGCGCAGGGGAGCATGGCTACACCTTC. Protein sequence: CASSYNAGAGEHGYTF.

This sequence joins TRBV30 and TRBJ2-2; no clear D. The CDR3 has 15 residues. Germline CDR1 GTSNPN, CDR2 SVGIG (reference sequence). V was shortened by 2 bases and J by 4 bases, with 14 bases between the two germline ends. CDR3 sequence (DNA): TGTGCCTGGAGTTGGCCTGAGAGGCGCACCGGGGAGCTGTTTTTT. As protein: CAWSWPERRTGELFF.